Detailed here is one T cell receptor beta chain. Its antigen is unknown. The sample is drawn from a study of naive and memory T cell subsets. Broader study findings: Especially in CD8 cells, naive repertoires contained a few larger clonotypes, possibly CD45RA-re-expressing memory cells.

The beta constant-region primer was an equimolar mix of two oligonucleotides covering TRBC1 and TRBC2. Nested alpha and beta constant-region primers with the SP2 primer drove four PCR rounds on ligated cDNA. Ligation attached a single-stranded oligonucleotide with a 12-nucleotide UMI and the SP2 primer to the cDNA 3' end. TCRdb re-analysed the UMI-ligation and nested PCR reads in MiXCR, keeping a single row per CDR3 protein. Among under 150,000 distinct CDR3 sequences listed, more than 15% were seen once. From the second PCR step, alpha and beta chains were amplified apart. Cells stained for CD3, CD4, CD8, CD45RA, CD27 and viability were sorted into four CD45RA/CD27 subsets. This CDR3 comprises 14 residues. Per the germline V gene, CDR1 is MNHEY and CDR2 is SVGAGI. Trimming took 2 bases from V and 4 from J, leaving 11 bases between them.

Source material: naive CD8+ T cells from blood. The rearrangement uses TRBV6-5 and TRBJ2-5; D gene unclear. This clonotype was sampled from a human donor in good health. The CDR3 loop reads CASSYAAGGETQYF. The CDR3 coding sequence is TGTGCCAGCAGTTACGCGGCAGGTGGAGAGACCCAGTACTTC.